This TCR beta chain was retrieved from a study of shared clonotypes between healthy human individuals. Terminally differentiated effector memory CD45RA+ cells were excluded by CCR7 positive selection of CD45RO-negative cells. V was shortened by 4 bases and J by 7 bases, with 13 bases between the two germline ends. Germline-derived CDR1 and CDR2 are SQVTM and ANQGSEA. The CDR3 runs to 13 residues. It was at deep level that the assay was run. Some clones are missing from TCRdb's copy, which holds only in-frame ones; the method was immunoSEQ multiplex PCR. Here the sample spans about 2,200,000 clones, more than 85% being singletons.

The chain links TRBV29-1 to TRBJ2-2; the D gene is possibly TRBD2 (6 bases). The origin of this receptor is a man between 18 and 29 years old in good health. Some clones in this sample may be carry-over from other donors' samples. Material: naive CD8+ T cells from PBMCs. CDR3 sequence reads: CSVGGRRDGELFF. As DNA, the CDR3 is TGCAGCGTTGGTGGGAGGCGAGACGGGGAGCTGTTTTTT.